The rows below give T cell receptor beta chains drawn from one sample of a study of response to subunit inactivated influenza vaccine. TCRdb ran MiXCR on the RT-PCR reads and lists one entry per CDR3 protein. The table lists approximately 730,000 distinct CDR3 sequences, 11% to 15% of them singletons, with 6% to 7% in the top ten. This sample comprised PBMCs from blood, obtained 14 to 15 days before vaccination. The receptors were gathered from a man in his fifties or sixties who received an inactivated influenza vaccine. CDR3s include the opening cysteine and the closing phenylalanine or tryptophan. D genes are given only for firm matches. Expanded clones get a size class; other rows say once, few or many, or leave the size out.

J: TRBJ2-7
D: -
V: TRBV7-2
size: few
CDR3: CASSPGKRQYF
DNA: TGTGCCAGCAGCCCAGGGAAGCGGCAGTACTTC

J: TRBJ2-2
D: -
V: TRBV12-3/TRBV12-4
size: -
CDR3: CASSLGGVEINTGELFF
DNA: TGTGCCAGCAGTTTAGGGGGGGTAGAGATTAACACCGGGGAGCTGTTTTTT

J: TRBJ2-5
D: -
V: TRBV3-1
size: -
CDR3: CASSQVARGGETQYF
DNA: TGTGCCAGCAGCCAAGTCGCGAGGGGGGGTGAGACCCAGTACTTC

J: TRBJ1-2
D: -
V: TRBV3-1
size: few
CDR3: CASSQDPGRSVYGYTF
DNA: TGTGCCAGCAGCCAAGATCCGGGGCGGAGTGTCTATGGCTACACCTTC

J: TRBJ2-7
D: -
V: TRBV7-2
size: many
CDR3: CASSPAIAREQYF
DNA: TGTGCCAGCAGCCCAGCAATCGCTAGGGAGCAGTACTTC

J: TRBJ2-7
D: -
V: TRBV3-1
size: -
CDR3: CASSQYNSYEQYF
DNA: TGTGCCAGCAGCCAGTACAACTCCTACGAGCAGTACTTC

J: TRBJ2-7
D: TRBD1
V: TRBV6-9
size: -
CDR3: CASSYSKAGGGEQYF
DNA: TGTGCCAGCAGTTATTCTAAGGCAGGGGGCGGGGAGCAGTACTTC

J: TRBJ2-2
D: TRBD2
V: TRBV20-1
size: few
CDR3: CSARVPAGGANTGELFF
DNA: TGCAGTGCTAGAGTCCCAGCGGGGGGCGCTAACACCGGGGAGCTGTTTTTT

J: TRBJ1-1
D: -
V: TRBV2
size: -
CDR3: CASGTRNTEAFF
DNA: TGTGCCAGCGGAACAAGGAACACTGAAGCTTTCTTT

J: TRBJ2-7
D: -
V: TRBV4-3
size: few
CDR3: CASSQEFNRVDEQYF
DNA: TGCGCCAGCAGCCAAGAGTTTAACCGGGTGGACGAGCAGTACTTC

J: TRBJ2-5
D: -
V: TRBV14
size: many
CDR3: CASSQYRGNKETQYF
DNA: TGTGCCAGCAGCCAATACCGGGGGAATAAAGAGACCCAGTACTTC

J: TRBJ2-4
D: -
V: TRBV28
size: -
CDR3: CASSSPGTLSYF
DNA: TGTGCCAGCAGTTCCCCCGGGACCCTTTCGTACTTC

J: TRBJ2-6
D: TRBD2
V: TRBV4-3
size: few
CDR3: CASSQKLAGGAGANVLTF
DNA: TGCGCCAGCAGCCAGAAACTAGCGGGAGGGGCCGGGGCCAACGTCCTGACTTTC

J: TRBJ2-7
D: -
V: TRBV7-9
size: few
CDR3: CASSFSGLSRTEQYF
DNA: TGTGCCAGCAGCTTCTCCGGACTTAGTCGTACCGAGCAGTACTTC

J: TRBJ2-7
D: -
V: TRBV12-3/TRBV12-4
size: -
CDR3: CASSGIPYEQYF
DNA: TGTGCCAGCAGCGGGATCCCCTACGAGCAGTACTTC

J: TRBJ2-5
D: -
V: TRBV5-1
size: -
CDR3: CASSARDGETQYF
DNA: TGCGCCAGCAGCGCCCGGGATGGAGAGACCCAGTACTTC

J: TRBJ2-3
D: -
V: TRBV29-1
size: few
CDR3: CSVLRGPSTDTQYF
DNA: TGCAGCGTTTTAAGAGGACCTAGCACAGATACGCAGTATTTT

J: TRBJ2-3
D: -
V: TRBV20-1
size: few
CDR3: CSATALGVGDTDTQYF
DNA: TGCAGTGCCACAGCCTTGGGGGTGGGGGACACAGATACGCAGTATTTT

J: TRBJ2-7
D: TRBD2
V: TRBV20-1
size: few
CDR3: CSAITGTILEQYF
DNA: TGCAGTGCTATAACCGGGACTATTCTCGAGCAGTACTTC

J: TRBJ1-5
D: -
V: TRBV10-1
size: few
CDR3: CASSDVGYQPQHF
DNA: TGCGCCAGCAGTGATGTTGGGTATCAGCCCCAGCATTTT

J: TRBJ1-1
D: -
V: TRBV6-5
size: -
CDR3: CASSYSSSGGNTEAFF
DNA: TGTGCCAGCAGTTACTCATCCTCCGGGGGGAACACTGAAGCTTTCTTT

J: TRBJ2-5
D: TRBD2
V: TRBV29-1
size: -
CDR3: CSVEGGWAQYF
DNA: TGCAGCGTTGAGGGGGGGTGGGCCCAGTACTTC

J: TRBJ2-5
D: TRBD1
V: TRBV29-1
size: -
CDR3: CSVARDRVQETQYF
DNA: TGCAGCGTTGCTCGAGACAGGGTACAAGAGACCCAGTACTTC

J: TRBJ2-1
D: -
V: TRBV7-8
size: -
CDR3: CASSLATVSYNEQFF
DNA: TGTGCCAGCAGCTTAGCTACAGTCTCCTACAATGAGCAGTTCTTC

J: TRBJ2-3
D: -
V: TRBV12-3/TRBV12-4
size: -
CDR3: CASSLGLHPDRITDTQYF
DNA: TGTGCCAGCAGTTTAGGCCTCCATCCCGACAGGATCACAGATACGCAGTATTTT

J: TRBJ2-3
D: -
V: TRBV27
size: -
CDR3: CASSRPLPTDTQYF
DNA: TGTGCCAGCAGCCGACCTCTCCCCACAGATACGCAGTATTTT

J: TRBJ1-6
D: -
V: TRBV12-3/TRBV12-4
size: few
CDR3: CASSLLRTNSPLHF
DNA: TGTGCCAGCAGTTTACTCAGGACGAATTCACCCCTCCACTTT